Listed here is a single T cell receptor (beta chain). This CDR3 has 15 amino acids. CDR1 is LNHDA and CDR2 is SQIVND in the germline V gene (reference sequence). Trimming removed 5 bases at V and 4 bases at J, with 17 bases between. This specimen belongs to a study of blood T cell repertoires in COVID-19. Produced via immunoSEQ multiplex PCR; TCRdb's table is partial and in-frame only. Counted here are approximately 320,000 clones, 90% occurring once; the ten biggest clones make up 2% to 3%. The TCR comes from a man aged 60 to 75 who had recovered from COVID-19. The specimen sequenced was PBMCs or T cells enriched from blood (not recorded which). The genes are TRBV19 and TRBJ1-1, with D maybe TRBD1 (6 bases). CDR3 coding DNA: TGTGCCAGTAGTCGGGTCTACAGGGATGGCACTGAAGCTTTCTTT. It codes for CASSRVYRDGTEAFF.